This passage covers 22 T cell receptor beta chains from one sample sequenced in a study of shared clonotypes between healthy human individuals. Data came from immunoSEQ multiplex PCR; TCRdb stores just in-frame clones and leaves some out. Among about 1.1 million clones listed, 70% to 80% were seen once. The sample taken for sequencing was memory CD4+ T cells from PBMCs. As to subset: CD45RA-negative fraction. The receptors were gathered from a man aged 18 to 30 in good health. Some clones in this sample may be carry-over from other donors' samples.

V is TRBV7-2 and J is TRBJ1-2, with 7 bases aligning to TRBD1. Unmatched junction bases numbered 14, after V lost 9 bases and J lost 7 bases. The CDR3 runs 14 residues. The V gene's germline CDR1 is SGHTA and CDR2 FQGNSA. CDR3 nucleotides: TGTGCCAGGACTTACCCGACAGGGACGGGTGGCTACACCTTC. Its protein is CARTYPTGTGGYTF.

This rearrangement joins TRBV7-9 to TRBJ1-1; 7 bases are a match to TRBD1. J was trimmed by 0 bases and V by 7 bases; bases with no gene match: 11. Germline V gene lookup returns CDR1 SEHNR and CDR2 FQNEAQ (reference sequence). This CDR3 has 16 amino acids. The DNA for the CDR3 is TGTGCCAGCAACCTTCGGACAGGACAGATGAACACTGAAGCTTTCTTT. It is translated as CASNLRTGQMNTEAFF.

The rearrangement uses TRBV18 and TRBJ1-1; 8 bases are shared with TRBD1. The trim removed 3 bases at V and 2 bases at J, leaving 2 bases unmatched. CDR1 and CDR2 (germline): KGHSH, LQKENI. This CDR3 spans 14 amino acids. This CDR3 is CASSPTGGNTEAFF. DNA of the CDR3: TGTGCCAGCTCACCCACAGGGGGAAACACTGAAGCTTTCTTT.

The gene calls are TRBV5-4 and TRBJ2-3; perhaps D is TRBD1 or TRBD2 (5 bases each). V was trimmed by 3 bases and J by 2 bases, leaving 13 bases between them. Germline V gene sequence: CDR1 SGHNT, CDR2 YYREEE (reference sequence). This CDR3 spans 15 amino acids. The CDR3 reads CASSSRSGPTDTQYF. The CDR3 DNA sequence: TGTGCCAGCAGCTCACGCTCGGGGCCCACAGATACGCAGTATTTT.

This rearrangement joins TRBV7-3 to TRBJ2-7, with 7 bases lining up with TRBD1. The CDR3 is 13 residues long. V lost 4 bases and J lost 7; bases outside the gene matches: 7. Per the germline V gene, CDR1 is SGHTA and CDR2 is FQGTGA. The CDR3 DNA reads TGTGCCAGCAGCTCTACAGGGGTCGGGGAGCAGTACTTC. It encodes CASSSTGVGEQYF. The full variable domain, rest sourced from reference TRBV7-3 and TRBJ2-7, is GAGVSQTPSNKVTEKGKYVELRCDPISGHTALYWYRQSLGQGPEFLIYFQGTGAADDSGLPNDRFFAVRPEGSVSTLKIQRTERGDSAVYLCASSSTGVGEQYFGPGTRLTVT.

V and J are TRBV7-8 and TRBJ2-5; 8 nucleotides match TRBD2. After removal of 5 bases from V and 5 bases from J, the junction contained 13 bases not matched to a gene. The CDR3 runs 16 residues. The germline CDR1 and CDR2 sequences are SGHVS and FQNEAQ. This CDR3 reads CASSPFGSGSRETQYF. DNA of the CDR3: TGTGCCAGCAGCCCGTTTGGGAGCGGGAGCAGGGAGACCCAGTACTTC.

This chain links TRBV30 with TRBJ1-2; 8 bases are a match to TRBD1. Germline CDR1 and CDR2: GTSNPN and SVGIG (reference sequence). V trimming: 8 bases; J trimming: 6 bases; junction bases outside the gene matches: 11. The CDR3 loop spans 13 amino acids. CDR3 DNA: TGTGCCGGGGAGGGACAGGCGGCAAATGGCTACACCTTC. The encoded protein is CAGEGQAANGYTF.

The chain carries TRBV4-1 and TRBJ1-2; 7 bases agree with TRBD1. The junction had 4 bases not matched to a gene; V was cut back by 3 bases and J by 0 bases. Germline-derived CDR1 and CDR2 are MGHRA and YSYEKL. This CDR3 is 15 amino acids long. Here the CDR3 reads CASSHAQGANYGYTF. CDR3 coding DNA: TGCGCCAGCAGCCACGCCCAGGGGGCTAACTATGGCTACACCTTC.

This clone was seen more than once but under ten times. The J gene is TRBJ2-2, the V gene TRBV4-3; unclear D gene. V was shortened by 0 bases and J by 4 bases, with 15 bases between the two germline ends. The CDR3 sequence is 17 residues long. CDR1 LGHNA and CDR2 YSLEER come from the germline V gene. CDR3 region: CASSQDLASSGTGELFF. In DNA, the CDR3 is TGCGCCAGCAGCCAAGATCTCGCTTCCTCGGGCACCGGGGAGCTGTTTTTT.

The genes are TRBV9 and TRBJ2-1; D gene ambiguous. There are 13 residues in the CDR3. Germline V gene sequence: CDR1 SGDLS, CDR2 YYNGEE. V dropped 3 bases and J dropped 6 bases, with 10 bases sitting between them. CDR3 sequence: CASSETQLNEQFF. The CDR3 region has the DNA TGTGCCAGCAGCGAGACTCAACTCAATGAGCAGTTCTTC.

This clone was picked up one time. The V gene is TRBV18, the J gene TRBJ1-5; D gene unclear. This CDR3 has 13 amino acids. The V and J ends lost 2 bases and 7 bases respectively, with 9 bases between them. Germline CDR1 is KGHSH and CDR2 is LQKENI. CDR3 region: CASSPDSYQPQHF. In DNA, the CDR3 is TGTGCCAGCTCACCAGATTCCTACCAGCCCCAGCATTTT.

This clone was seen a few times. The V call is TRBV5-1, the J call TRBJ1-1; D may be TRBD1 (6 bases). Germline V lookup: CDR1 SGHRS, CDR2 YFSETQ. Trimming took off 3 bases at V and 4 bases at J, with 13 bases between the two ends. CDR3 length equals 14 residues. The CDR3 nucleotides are TGCGCCAGCAGCTCACAGGGCATTCTCACTGAAGCTTTCTTT. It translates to CASSSQGILTEAFF.

CDR3 amino acids: CASTEGTGSYEQYF. The CDR3 DNA sequence: TGCGCCAGCACCGAGGGTACCGGGAGCTACGAGCAGTACTTC. The chain couples TRBV4-1 to TRBJ2-7; TRBD2 is a possible D gene (6 bases). The CDR3 spans 14 residues. The germline CDR1 and CDR2 sequences are MGHRA and YSYEKL. Trimming took off 7 bases at V and 3 bases at J, with 16 bases between the two ends.

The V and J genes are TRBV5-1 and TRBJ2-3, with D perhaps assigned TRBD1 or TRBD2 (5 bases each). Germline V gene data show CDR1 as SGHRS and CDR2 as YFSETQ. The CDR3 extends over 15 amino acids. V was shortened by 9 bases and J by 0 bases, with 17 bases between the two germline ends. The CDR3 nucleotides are TGCGCCACCGCCCCCCGGGACCAGAGCACAGATACGCAGTATTTT. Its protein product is CATAPRDQSTDTQYF.

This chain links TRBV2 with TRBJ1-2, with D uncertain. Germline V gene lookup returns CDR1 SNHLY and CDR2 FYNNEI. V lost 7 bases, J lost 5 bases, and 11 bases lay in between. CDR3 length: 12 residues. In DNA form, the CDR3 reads TGTGCCAGCAATGCCCAAGGGTATGGCTACACCTTC. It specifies CASNAQGYGYTF.

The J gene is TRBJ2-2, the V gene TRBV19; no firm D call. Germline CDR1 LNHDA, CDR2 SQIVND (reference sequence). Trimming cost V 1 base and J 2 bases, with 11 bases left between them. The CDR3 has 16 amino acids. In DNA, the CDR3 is TGTGCCAGTAGTATAGTGGGCTGGAGAAACACCGGGGAGCTGTTTTTT. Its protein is CASSIVGWRNTGELFF.

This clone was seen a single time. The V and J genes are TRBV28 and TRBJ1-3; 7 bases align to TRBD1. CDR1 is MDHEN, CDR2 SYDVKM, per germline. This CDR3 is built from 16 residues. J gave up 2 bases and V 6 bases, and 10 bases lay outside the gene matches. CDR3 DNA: TGTGCCAGCAGACACCGAAGGGGGCGCCCTGGAAACACCATATATTTT. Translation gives CASRHRRGRPGNTIYF.

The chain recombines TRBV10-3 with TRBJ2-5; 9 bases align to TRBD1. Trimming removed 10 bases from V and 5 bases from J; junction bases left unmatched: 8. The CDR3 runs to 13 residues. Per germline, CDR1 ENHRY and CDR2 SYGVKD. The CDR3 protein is CATLGQGSETQYF. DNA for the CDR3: TGTGCCACCCTGGGACAGGGCAGCGAGACCCAGTACTTC.

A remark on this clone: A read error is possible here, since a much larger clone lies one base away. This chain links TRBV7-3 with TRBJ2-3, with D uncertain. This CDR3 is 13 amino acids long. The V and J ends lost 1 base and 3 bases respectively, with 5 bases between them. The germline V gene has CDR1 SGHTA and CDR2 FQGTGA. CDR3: CASSLIRTDTQYF. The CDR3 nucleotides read TGTGCCAGCAGCTTAATCAGGACAGATACGCAGTATTTT.

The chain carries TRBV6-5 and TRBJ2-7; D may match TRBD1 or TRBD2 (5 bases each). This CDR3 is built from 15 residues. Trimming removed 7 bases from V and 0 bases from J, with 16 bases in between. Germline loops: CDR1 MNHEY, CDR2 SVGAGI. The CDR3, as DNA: TGTGCCAGCACCGAATACGGGGACGGCTCCTACGAGCAGTACTTC. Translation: CASTEYGDGSYEQYF.

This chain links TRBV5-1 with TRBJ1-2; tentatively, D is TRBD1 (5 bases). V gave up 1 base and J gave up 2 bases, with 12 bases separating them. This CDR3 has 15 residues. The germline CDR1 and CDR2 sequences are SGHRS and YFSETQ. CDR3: CASSLSPGTNYGYTF. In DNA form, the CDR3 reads TGCGCCAGCAGCTTGTCTCCAGGGACGAACTATGGCTACACCTTC.

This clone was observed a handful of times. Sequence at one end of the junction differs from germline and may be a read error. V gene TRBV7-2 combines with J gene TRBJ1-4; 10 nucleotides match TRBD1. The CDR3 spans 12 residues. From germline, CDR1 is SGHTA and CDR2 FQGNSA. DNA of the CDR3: TGTGCCAGCAGCTCCCGACAGGGGGCGCTATATTTT. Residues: CASSSRQGALYF.